The sequence of this T cell receptor (beta chain) was determined in a study of control samples from healthy donors and cancer patients. The CDR3 covers 13 residues. Trimming pared 4 bases from V and 7 bases from J, leaving 13 bases between. Germline loops: CDR1 SGHDT, CDR2 YYEEEE. Produced via immunoSEQ multiplex PCR; TCRdb's table is partial and in-frame only. The sample lists 60,000 to 75,000 clones; around nine tenths were seen once. The sequenced sample consisted of PBMCs. The chain combines TRBV5-6 with TRBJ2-3; a weak D match, TRBD1 (5 bases). The sequence was collected from a man between 60 and 75 years old with colorectal cancer. The CDR3: CASSPKGVNTQYF. The CDR3 bases are TGTGCCAGCAGCCCGAAAGGGGTGAATACGCAGTATTTT.